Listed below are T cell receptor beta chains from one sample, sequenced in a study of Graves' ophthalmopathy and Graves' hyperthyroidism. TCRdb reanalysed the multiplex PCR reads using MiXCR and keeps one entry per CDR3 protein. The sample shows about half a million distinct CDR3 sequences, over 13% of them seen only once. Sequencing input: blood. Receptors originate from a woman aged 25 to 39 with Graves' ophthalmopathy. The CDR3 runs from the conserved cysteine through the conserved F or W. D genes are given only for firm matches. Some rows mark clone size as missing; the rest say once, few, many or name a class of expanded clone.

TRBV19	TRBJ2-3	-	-	TGTGCCAGTAGTCCTAGCAGAAAGGATACGCAGTATTTT	CASSPSRKDTQYF
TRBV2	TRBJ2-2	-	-	TGTGCCAGCAGTGAATCTCAGGACGGAGCCGGGGAGCTGTTTTTT	CASSESQDGAGELFF
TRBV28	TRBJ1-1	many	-	TGTGCCAGCAGTTTCTTGCCCGAGCCGTCCACTGAAGCTTTCTTT	CASSFLPEPSTEAFF
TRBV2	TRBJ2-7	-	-	TGTGCCAGCAGTGAAGACAGGACCGAATCCTACGAGCAGTACTTC	CASSEDRTESYEQYF
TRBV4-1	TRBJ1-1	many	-	TGCGCCAGCAGCCAAGATCCCGCCGGCTTCACGGGGACTGAAGCTTTCTTT	CASSQDPAGFTGTEAFF
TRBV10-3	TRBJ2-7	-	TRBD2	TGTGCGGCCGCTCGCGGGAGTAGAAACGAGCAGTACTTC	CAAARGSRNEQYF
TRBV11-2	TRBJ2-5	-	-	TGTGCCAGCAGCTTGGCCGGGCGGGTAAACTTC	CASSLAGRVNF
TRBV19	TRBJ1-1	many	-	TGTGCCAGTAGTATCGGATACTATGACAGGTACACTGAAGCTTTCTTT	CASSIGYYDRYTEAFF
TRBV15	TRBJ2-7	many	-	TGTGCCACCAGCAGGCCCGGGACGGCCCCATCCTACGAGCAGTACTTC	CATSRPGTAPSYEQYF
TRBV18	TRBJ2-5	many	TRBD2	TGTGCCAGCTCACCAATGACTAGCGGACTCCAAGAGACCCAGTACTTC	CASSPMTSGLQETQYF
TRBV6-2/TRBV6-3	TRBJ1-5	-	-	TGTGCCAGCAGTGTACGTGGAAGGGAGCCCCAGCATTTT	CASSVRGREPQHF
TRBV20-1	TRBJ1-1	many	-	TGCAGTGCCCCGCTATGGAGAGGGGACACTGAAGCTTTCTTT	CSAPLWRGDTEAFF
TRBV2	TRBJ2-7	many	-	TGTGCCACCACGGAGGGGACAGCCCCTTCCTTCGAGCAGTACTTC	CATTEGTAPSFEQYF
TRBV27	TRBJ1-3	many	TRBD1	TGTGCCTGGGAGGGGGCATCACCCTCTGGAAACACCATATATTTT	CAWEGASPSGNTIYF
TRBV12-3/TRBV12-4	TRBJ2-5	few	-	TGTGCCAGCAGCTACGACGGGGCCAATCAAGAGACCCAGTACTTC	CASSYDGANQETQYF
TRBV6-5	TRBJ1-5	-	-	TGTGCCAGCAGTTCTACAGGGTCTGGAATGTACCAGCCCCAGCATTTT	CASSSTGSGMYQPQHF
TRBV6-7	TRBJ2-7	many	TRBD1	TGTGCCAGCAGTTACCTACATCGGGACAGGCCCTACGAGCAGTACTTC	CASSYLHRDRPYEQYF
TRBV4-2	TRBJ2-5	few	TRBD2	TGTGCCAGCAGCCAAGATCCTAGCGGGGGGGCAGAGACCCAGTACTTC	CASSQDPSGGAETQYF
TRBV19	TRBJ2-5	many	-	TGTGCCAGTAGTATAGATCCCGAACGGGGTCAAGAGACCCAGTACTTC	CASSIDPERGQETQYF
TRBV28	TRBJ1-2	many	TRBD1	TGTGCCAGCAGTCCCCTGATCCGGGACAGGGTGGACTATGGCTACACCTTC	CASSPLIRDRVDYGYTF
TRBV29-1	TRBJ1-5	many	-	TGCAGCGTTGCAGAACCGGGCAATCAGCCCCAGCATTTT	CSVAEPGNQPQHF
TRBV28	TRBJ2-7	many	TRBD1	TGTGCCAGCAGAAACAGGGGCCCCTACGAGCAGTACTTC	CASRNRGPYEQYF
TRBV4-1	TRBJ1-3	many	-	TGCGCCAGCAGCCGTTTGGGCGGAAACACCATATATTTT	CASSRLGGNTIYF
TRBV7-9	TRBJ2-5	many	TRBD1	TGTGCCAGCAGCCCCCGGGACAGACTACCCATGGAGACCCAGTACTTC	CASSPRDRLPMETQYF
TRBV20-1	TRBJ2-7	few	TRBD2	TGCAGTGCTAGAGACCCCGGACTAGTAACCTACGAGCAGTACTTC	CSARDPGLVTYEQYF
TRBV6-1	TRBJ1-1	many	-	TGTGCCAGCAGTGAATTCCATAAGAACACTGAAGCTTTCTTT	CASSEFHKNTEAFF
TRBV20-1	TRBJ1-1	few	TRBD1	TGCAGTGCTAGAGGGGGGACAGATCCAATGAACACTGAAGCTTTCTTT	CSARGGTDPMNTEAFF
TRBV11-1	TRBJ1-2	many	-	TGTGCCAGCAGCTTAGGGCGGGGCCGGTTTAACTATGGCTACACCTTC	CASSLGRGRFNYGYTF
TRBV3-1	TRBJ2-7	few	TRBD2	TGTGCCAGCAGCCCTCGTGGGCGGGAGGCTTACGAGCAGTACTTC	CASSPRGREAYEQYF
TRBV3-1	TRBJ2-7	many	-	TGTGCCAGCAGCCAAACTTCGTGGGAGCAGTACTTC	CASSQTSWEQYF
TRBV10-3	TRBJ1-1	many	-	TGTGCCATCAGGCAGGCGCTTAGAAACACTGAAGCTTTCTTT	CAIRQALRNTEAFF
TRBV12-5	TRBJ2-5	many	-	TGTGCTAGTGGTTTGGTATTTGAGGGTACGACCCAAGAGACCCAGTACTTC	CASGLVFEGTTQETQYF
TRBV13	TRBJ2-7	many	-	TGTGCCAGCAGCTTAGGGCTTGGTAACGAGCAGTACTTC	CASSLGLGNEQYF
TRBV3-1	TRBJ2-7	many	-	TGTGCCAGCAGCCAAGATTTCTCCTCCCTATCCTACGAGCAGTACTTC	CASSQDFSSLSYEQYF
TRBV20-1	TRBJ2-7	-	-	TGCAGTGCTCGCGTCCCCGCCAGGACAGCCGCCTACGAGCAGTACTTC	CSARVPARTAAYEQYF
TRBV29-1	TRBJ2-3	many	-	TGCAGCGTTGAAGAAGGCAGGGTGTTAGATACGCAGTATTTT	CSVEEGRVLDTQYF